Shown below are 19 T cell receptor beta chains from a single sample sequenced in a study of blood T cell repertoires in COVID-19. TCRdb's table, derived via immunoSEQ multiplex PCR, lists solely in-frame clones and lacks some. The sample comprises nearly 200,000 clones, about 88% of which are singletons, and about 6.8% rests with the top ten. Sequenced: peripheral blood. Source of these receptors: a woman aged 40-49 years who had recovered from COVID-19.

The genes are TRBV5-6 and TRBJ1-2; D not resolved. CDR3 size: 16 residues. Trimming shortened V by 0 bases and J by 5 bases, and 17 bases separated the two germline ends. Germline lookup yields CDR1 SGHDT and CDR2 YYEEEE. CDR3 bases: TGTGCCAGCAGCTTGGCCGGAGGGCTGGGTGGATATGGCTACACCTTC. Its translation: CASSLAGGLGGYGYTF.

The chain uses TRBV19 and TRBJ1-4, with 7 bases matching TRBD1. Looked up from germline, CDR1 is LNHDA and CDR2 is SQIVND (reference sequence). V dropped 7 bases and J dropped 5; count of bases not matched to a gene: 7. The CDR3 has 14 residues. CDR3 nucleotides: TGTGCCAGTACGAGACAGGGCGGAAATGAAAAACTGTTTTTT. Its translation: CASTRQGGNEKLFF. Using reference TRBV19 and TRBJ1-4 for the parts outside the CDR3, the full variable domain is DGGITQSPKYLFRKEGQNVTLSCEQNLNHDAMYWYRQDPGQGLRLIYYSQIVNDFQKGDIAEGYSVSREKKESFPLTVTSAQKNPTAFYLCASTRQGGNEKLFFGSGTQLSVL.

The CDR3 loop is CASSYEYNSPLHF. DNA for the CDR3: TGTGCCAGCAGTTACGAGTATAATTCACCCCTCCACTTT. The chain links TRBV6-2 or TRBV6-3 to TRBJ1-6; D is uncertain. V lost 2 bases and J lost 4, with 3 bases in between. Germline CDR1 and CDR2: MNHEY and SVGEGT. There are 13 residues in the CDR3.

The chain combines TRBV30 with TRBJ2-1; 10 nucleotides line up with TRBD1. V was clipped by 3 bases and J by 7 bases; unmatched bases: 12. The length of the CDR3 is 16 residues. Germline values: CDR1 GTSNPN, CDR2 SVGIG (reference sequence). CDR3 sequence (DNA): TGTGCCTGGAGCGCATATGGGACAGGGGTCGGGAATGAGCAGTTCTTC. It codes for CAWSAYGTGVGNEQFF.

The chain is built from TRBV18 and TRBJ2-1, with 13 nucleotides matching TRBD2. The CDR3 extends over 16 amino acids. Trimming at V came to 3 bases and at J to 4 bases, leaving 3 bases not matched to a gene. Germline V gene data show CDR1 as KGHSH and CDR2 as LQKENI. The CDR3 DNA is TGTGCCAGCTCACCTCGGGGACTAGCGGGGTACAATGAGCAGTTCTTC. Protein: CASSPRGLAGYNEQFF.

This chain joins TRBV4-2 and TRBJ2-2; tentative D call: TRBD2 (6 bases). Trimming removed 1 base from V and 0 bases from J, with 6 bases in between. CDR3 length: 15 residues. CDR1 is LGHNA, CDR2 YNFKEQ, per germline. For the CDR3, the DNA is TGTGCCAGCAGCCAAGCGGGAGCGAACACCGGGGAGCTGTTTTTT. Translating it yields CASSQAGANTGELFF.

This clone was counted a single time. This rearrangement joins TRBV24-1 to TRBJ2-5, with TRBD1 matching 12 bases. Trimming cost V 9 bases and J 4 bases; bases outside gene matches: 11. Germline CDR1 and CDR2: KGHDR and SFDVKD. The CDR3 has 16 residues. CDR3 DNA: TGTGCCACCTCCGATTCGGGACAGGGGGCGTCAGAGACCCAGTACTTC. It encodes CATSDSGQGASETQYF.

The chain has TRBV11-2 and TRBJ2-7, with D maybe TRBD2 (5 bases). V was pared by 2 bases and J by 2 bases, with 13 bases between. The CDR3 length is 15 residues. Germline V gene sequence: CDR1 SGHAT, CDR2 FQNNGV. The DNA for the CDR3 is TGTGCCAGCAGCTTATCGGGATCCGGGCCCTACGAGCAGTACTTC. Translated, it gives CASSLSGSGPYEQYF.

This clone has only one observation. The chain uses TRBV23-1 and TRBJ1-6, with TRBD1 identical over 8 bases. TRBV23-1 qualifies as an ORF whose function is uncertain. The CDR3 runs 15 residues. V lost 6 bases and J lost 3; bases outside the gene matches: 4. The DNA for the CDR3 is TGCGCCAGCAGGATGACAGGGGTCTATAATTCACCCCTCCACTTT. This codes for CASRMTGVYNSPLHF.

The chain has TRBV5-1 and TRBJ1-5; D gene ambiguous. The CDR3 covers 15 residues. Looked up from germline, CDR1 is SGHRS and CDR2 is YFSETQ. Trimming removed 4 bases at V and 0 bases at J, with 11 bases between. The CDR3 DNA reads TGCGCCAGCAGCACGGACTTCGATAGCAATCAGCCCCAGCATTTT. Amino acid sequence: CASSTDFDSNQPQHF.

This clone was seen a few times. The J gene is TRBJ1-4, the V gene TRBV14; a possible D gene is TRBD1 (5 bases). Between the trimmed V and J ends, which lost 3 bases and 5 bases, there was a span of 13 bases. The CDR3 is 15 amino acids. The germline gives CDR1 SGHDN, CDR2 FVKESK. CDR3 amino acids: CASSQPGRGNEKLFF. CDR3 bases: TGTGCCAGCAGCCAGCCGGGACGGGGGAATGAAAAACTGTTTTTT.

The chain has TRBV5-1 and TRBJ1-2, with 9 positions matching TRBD1. This CDR3 has 15 amino acids. Germline V gives CDR1 SGHRS, CDR2 YFSETQ. With 7 bases clipped from V and 6 bases from J, the junction kept 13 bases outside the gene matches. The CDR3 reads CASEPGQGAPHGYTF. The CDR3 bases are TGCGCCAGCGAACCGGGACAGGGTGCCCCCCATGGCTACACCTTC.

This chain joins TRBV11-3 and TRBJ2-3, with D uncertain. This CDR3 comprises 15 residues. Germline assignment: CDR1 SGHNT and CDR2 YENEEA. V was trimmed by 3 bases and J by 5 bases, leaving 15 bases between them. CDR3 protein: CASSFNTGLRDTQYF. The CDR3 DNA follows: TGTGCCAGCAGCTTTAATACCGGGTTGCGAGATACGCAGTATTTT.

This chain joins TRBV18 and TRBJ2-7, with no clear D. Germline V gives CDR1 KGHSH, CDR2 LQKENI. Trimming took 8 bases from V and 0 from J, leaving 14 bases between them. The CDR3 runs to 14 residues. The CDR3 DNA reads TGTGCCAGCACGATTACAAGGAGCTCCTACGAGCAGTACTTC. Amino acids: CASTITRSSYEQYF.

This rearrangement joins TRBV5-6 to TRBJ1-1; D gene ambiguous. V was shortened by 1 base and J by 3 bases, with 10 bases between the two germline ends. This CDR3 has 14 residues. CDR1 SGHDT and CDR2 YYEEEE come from the germline V gene. In DNA, the CDR3 is TGTGCCAGCAGCTTGAACGGGGTTTACACTGAAGCTTTCTTT. As protein: CASSLNGVYTEAFF.

The chain employs TRBV7-2 and TRBJ1-4, with 9 bases aligning to TRBD1. CDR3 length: 15 amino acids. V was pared by 5 bases and J by 5 bases, with 6 bases of the junction left unmatched. Per the germline V gene, CDR1 is SGHTA and CDR2 is FQGNSA. CDR3 sequence reads: CASSTWDRVNEKLFF. The CDR3 DNA reads as TGTGCCAGCAGCACGTGGGACAGGGTAAATGAAAAACTGTTTTTT. The full variable domain, in which reference TRBV7-2 and TRBJ1-4 provide the parts outside the CDR3, is GAGVSQSPSNKVTEKGKDVELRCDPISGHTALYWYRQSLGQGLEFLIYFQGNSAPDKSGLPSDRFSAERTGGSVSTLTIQRTQQEDSAVYLCASSTWDRVNEKLFFGSGTQLSVL.

V usage is TRBV7-3 and J usage is TRBJ1-1; 8 bases agree with TRBD1. This CDR3 spans 15 amino acids. The trim removed 4 bases at V and 1 base at J, leaving 5 bases unmatched. Germline loops: CDR1 SGHTA, CDR2 FQGTGA. In DNA form, the CDR3 reads TGTGCCAGCAGCTCCTCCGGACAGGGGAACACTGAAGCTTTCTTT. The encoded protein is CASSSSGQGNTEAFF.

The chain has TRBV7-2 and TRBJ2-5; D is undetermined. This CDR3 comprises 13 residues. Germline CDR1 SGHTA, CDR2 FQGNSA. Trimming cost V 5 bases and J 2 bases, with 9 bases left between them. Written as DNA, the CDR3 is TGTGCCAGCAGCCCTTTACTGCAAGAGACCCAGTACTTC. Translated: CASSPLLQETQYF.

For this clone: One end of the junction varies from germline; a read error may be responsible. The chain carries TRBV30 and TRBJ1-1; D gene uncertain. Looked up from germline, CDR1 is GTSNPN and CDR2 is SVGIG (reference sequence). The CDR3 length is 13 residues. The CDR3 DNA sequence: TGTACCTGGAGTCTGACCGGGGACACTGAAGCTTTCTTT. Amino acid sequence: CTWSLTGDTEAFF.